This entry lists 4 T cell receptor beta chains sequenced from one sample in a study of blood T cell repertoires in COVID-19. Data came from immunoSEQ multiplex PCR; TCRdb stores just in-frame clones and leaves some out. Of approximately 300,000 clones in the sample, 70% to 90% were seen once. Material for sequencing was PBMCs or T cells enriched from blood (not recorded which). The receptors here all came from a woman younger than 45 who had recovered from COVID-19.

The CDR3 loop is CASSQGTSGGVQFF. In nucleotides, the CDR3 is TGTGCCAGCAGCCAAGGGACTAGCGGGGGGGTTCAATTCTTC. The gene calls are TRBV2 and TRBJ2-1; 16 bases agree with TRBD2. From germline, CDR1 is SNHLY and CDR2 FYNNEI. This CDR3 is 14 amino acids long. The V gene end was trimmed by 6 bases and the J gene end by 16 bases; junction bases not matched to a gene: 9.

The V call is TRBV7-8, the J call TRBJ2-2; perhaps TRBD2 as D (5 bases). Germline V gene sequence: CDR1 SGHVS, CDR2 FQNEAQ. CDR3 length: 14 residues. V was clipped by 7 bases and J by 1 base, with 10 bases between them. CDR3 sequence (DNA): TGTGCCAGCAAGGCTGGACTGAACACCGGGGAGCTGTTTTTT. Translated, it gives CASKAGLNTGELFF.

J is TRBJ1-2 and V is TRBV28; perhaps TRBD1 as D (5 bases). Trimming left V 8 bases short and J 1 base short, with 8 bases between. The CDR3 has 12 residues. CDR1 and CDR2 (germline): MDHEN, SYDVKM. CDR3 sequence: CASSDNNYGYTF. The CDR3, as DNA: TGTGCCAGCTCGGACAATAACTATGGCTACACCTTC.

The gene calls are TRBV10-3 and TRBJ1-2; the match to TRBD1 covers 7 bases. CDR1 and CDR2 (germline): ENHRY, SYGVKD. The CDR3 covers 14 residues. Losses at the gene ends were 6 bases for V and 0 bases for J; bases not matched to a gene: 4. The CDR3 DNA follows: TGTGCCATCAGCCCGACAGGGCCTAACTATGGCTACACCTTC. This codes for CAISPTGPNYGYTF.